The subject of this entry is one TCR beta chain. No antigen is known for it. This sample stems from a study of response to subunit inactivated influenza vaccine. Points from the study as a whole: The authors put forward the suggestion that each seasonal influenza vaccination may bring in only a limited number of new T cells.

Each CDR3 protein gets one entry after TCRdb re-called the RT-PCR reads with MiXCR. In the table there are more than 700,000 distinct CDR3 sequences, about 20% of which are singletons. The trim removed 0 bases at V and 6 bases at J, leaving 6 bases unmatched. This CDR3 region has 16 residues. Germline CDR1 MNHEY, CDR2 SVGAGI. The TCR was taken from a man in his forties or fifties who received an inactivated influenza vaccine. The V call is TRBV6-5, the J call TRBJ2-3; TRBD1 agrees at 10 bases. This material consisted of PBMCs from blood, taken 5 days after vaccination. CDR3 bases: TGTGCCAGCAGTTACTCGGGACAGGGGCGGGGGGATACGCAGTATTTT. Amino acids: CASSYSGQGRGDTQYF.